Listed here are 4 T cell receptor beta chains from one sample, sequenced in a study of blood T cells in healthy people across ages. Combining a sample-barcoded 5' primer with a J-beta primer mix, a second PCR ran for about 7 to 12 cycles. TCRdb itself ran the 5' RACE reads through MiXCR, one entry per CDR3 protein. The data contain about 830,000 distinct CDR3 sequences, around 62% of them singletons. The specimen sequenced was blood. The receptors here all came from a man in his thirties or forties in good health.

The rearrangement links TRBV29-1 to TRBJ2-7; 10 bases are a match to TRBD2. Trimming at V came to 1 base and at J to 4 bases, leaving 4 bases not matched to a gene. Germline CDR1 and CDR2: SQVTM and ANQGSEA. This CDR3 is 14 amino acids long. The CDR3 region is CSVEGASGGYEQYF. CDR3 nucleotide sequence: TGCAGCGTTGAAGGGGCTAGCGGGGGATACGAGCAGTACTTC.

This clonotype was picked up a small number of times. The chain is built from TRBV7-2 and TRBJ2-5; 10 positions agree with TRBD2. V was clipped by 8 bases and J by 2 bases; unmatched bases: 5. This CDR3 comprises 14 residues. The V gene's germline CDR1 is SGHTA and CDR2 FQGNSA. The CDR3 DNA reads TGTGCCAGCGCATGGACTAGCGGACAAGAGACCCAGTACTTC. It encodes CASAWTSGQETQYF.

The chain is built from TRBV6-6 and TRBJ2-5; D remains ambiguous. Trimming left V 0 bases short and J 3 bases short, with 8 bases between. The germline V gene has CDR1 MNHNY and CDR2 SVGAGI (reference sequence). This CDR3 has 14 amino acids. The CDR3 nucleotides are TGTGCCAGCAGTTACTCGAGGTGGGAAGAGACCCAGTACTTC. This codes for CASSYSRWEETQYF.

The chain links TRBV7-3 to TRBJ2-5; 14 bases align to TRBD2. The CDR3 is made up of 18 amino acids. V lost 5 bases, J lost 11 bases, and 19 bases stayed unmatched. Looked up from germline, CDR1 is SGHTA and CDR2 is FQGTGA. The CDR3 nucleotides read TGTGCCAGCAGCCCACGACTAGCGGGGGGGAGTACACACAATGAGCAGTACTTC. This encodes CASSPRLAGGSTHNEQYF.